One and the same sample provided the 32 T cell receptor beta chains below, sequenced in a study of blood T cell repertoires in COVID-19. Repertoires were generated with immunoSEQ multiplex PCR, while TCRdb's copy carries only in-frame clones and drops some. The table includes some 260,000 clones, nearly 90% detected once. The sample was peripheral blood. These receptors came from a woman between 40 and 55 years old who had recovered from COVID-19.

The J gene is TRBJ2-2, the V gene TRBV27; 9 bases fit TRBD1. V dropped 5 bases and J dropped 6; count of bases not matched to a gene: 10. Per germline, CDR1 MNHEY and CDR2 SMNVEV (reference sequence). There are 16 residues in the CDR3. The CDR3 reads CASSPRGQGSSGELFF. Here the CDR3 DNA reads TGTGCCAGCAGTCCCCGGGGACAGGGAAGCTCCGGGGAGCTGTTTTTT.

The chain has TRBV7-6 and TRBJ2-2; 9 bases are shared with TRBD1. Germline-derived CDR1 and CDR2 are SGHVS and FNYEAQ. The CDR3 extends over 16 amino acids. J was trimmed by 4 bases and V by 0 bases; bases with no gene match: 3. CDR3 sequence reads: CASSLAGQGRTGELFF. CDR3 sequence (DNA): TGTGCCAGCAGCTTAGCGGGACAGGGACGCACCGGGGAGCTGTTTTTT.

The rearrangement uses TRBV7-6 and TRBJ2-2; D not certain. Per germline, CDR1 SGHVS and CDR2 FNYEAQ. With 1 base removed from V and 1 base from J, the gap between germline ends came to 10 bases. The CDR3 extends over 16 amino acids. This chain's CDR3 is CASSLVSPQNTGELFF. CDR3 DNA: TGTGCCAGCAGCTTAGTTAGCCCACAGAACACCGGGGAGCTGTTTTTT.

J is TRBJ2-5 and V is TRBV5-6; 7 nucleotides align to TRBD2. Per germline, CDR1 SGHDT and CDR2 YYEEEE. The length of the CDR3 is 13 residues. Germline trimming cut 3 bases from V and 5 bases from J; bases unmatched to any gene: 4. This CDR3 is CASSSGLLETQYF. The CDR3 bases are TGTGCCAGCAGCTCGGGACTACTTGAGACCCAGTACTTC.

This sequence joins TRBV12-2 and TRBJ2-1; TRBD2 is the table's D call and was not checked against the DNA. TRBV12-2 is flagged as a pseudogene. The CDR3 totals 16 residues. The CDR3 protein is CASRLKRGNSYNEQFF. CDR3 DNA sequence: TGTGCAAGTCGCTTAAAGCGGGGGAATTCCTACAATGAGCAGTTCTTC.

The chain employs TRBV18 and TRBJ2-7; 11 positions agree with TRBD1. The CDR3 runs 17 residues. V shed 3 bases, J shed 0 bases, and the junction held 7 bases outside the gene matches. Germline lookup yields CDR1 KGHSH and CDR2 LQKENI. CDR3 residues: CASSPSLGQGVSYEQYF. The CDR3 DNA is TGTGCCAGCTCACCGTCGCTGGGACAGGGGGTCTCCTACGAGCAGTACTTC.

J is TRBJ2-1 and V is TRBV6-5, with 8 bases aligning to TRBD2. CDR1 MNHEY and CDR2 SVGAGI come from the germline V gene. The CDR3 is made up of 15 amino acids. V was pared by 2 bases and J by 8 bases, with 8 bases of the junction left unmatched. In nucleotides, the CDR3 is TGTGCCAGCAGTTACGCCTACGGCGGGAGGTATGAGCAGTTCTTC. This gives the protein CASSYAYGGRYEQFF.

The chain carries TRBV5-1 and TRBJ2-3, with TRBD2 identical over 12 bases. With V trimmed by 3 bases and J by 0 bases, 8 bases remained unmatched. The CDR3 consists of 18 residues. Germline V CDR1 and CDR2: SGHRS, YFSETQ. The CDR3 sequence: CASSYSSGRAGSTDTQYF. The DNA of the CDR3 is TGCGCCAGCAGCTACTCTAGCGGGAGGGCCGGGAGCACAGATACGCAGTATTTT.

This chain links TRBV6-5 with TRBJ2-3; D gene unclear. Germline lookup yields CDR1 MNHEY and CDR2 SVGAGI. V was pared by 0 bases and J by 1 base, with 8 bases between. The CDR3 covers 15 residues. The CDR3 spells CASSYSRQGTDTQYF. The CDR3 coding sequence is TGTGCCAGCAGTTACTCACGGCAGGGCACAGATACGCAGTATTTT.

The V and J genes are TRBV7-2 and TRBJ2-1; 11 bases agree with TRBD2. Germline CDR1 reads SGHTA; CDR2 reads FQGNSA. The CDR3 spans 16 residues. J gave up 4 bases and V 4 bases, and 6 bases lay outside the gene matches. The CDR3 sequence: CASSWYGTSGYNEQFF. CDR3 nucleotide sequence: TGTGCCAGCAGCTGGTACGGGACTAGCGGATACAATGAGCAGTTCTTC.

The chain combines TRBV7-3 with TRBJ2-1, with TRBD2 identical over 13 bases. The CDR3 extends over 16 amino acids. The junction had 9 bases not matched to a gene; V was cut back by 3 bases and J by 10 bases. The germline V gene encodes CDR1 SGHTA and CDR2 FQGTGA. CDR3 DNA sequence: TGTGCCAGCAGCTTCAACGGACTAGCGGGAGCTCGGGAGCAGTTCTTC. Protein sequence: CASSFNGLAGAREQFF.

The chain recombines TRBV7-8 with TRBJ1-2; 7 bases fit TRBD1. Trimming took 7 bases from V and 4 from J; bases not matched to a gene: 12. CDR3 length: 15 amino acids. In germline, CDR1 is SGHVS, CDR2 FQNEAQ. The CDR3 loop reads CASTPGQEVIYGYTF. Here the CDR3 DNA reads TGTGCCAGCACCCCCGGACAGGAAGTTATCTATGGCTACACCTTC.

The chain uses TRBV9 and TRBJ1-5, with TRBD1 identical over 7 bases. This CDR3 has 14 residues. After removal of 3 bases from V and 2 bases from J, the junction contained 2 bases not matched to a gene. Germline V gene data show CDR1 as SGDLS and CDR2 as YYNGEE. CDR3 sequence: CASSGGQGNQPQHF. In DNA, the CDR3 is TGTGCCAGCAGCGGCGGACAGGGCAATCAGCCCCAGCATTTT.

The chain employs TRBV5-1 and TRBJ1-2; TRBD1 matches 7 bases. This CDR3 contains 16 residues. The germline V gene has CDR1 SGHRS and CDR2 YFSETQ. V gave up 3 bases and J gave up 4 bases; unmatched junction bases: 12. This chain's CDR3 is CASSSASGTESYGYTF. CDR3 in DNA: TGCGCCAGCAGCTCCGCTAGCGGGACAGAGAGCTATGGCTACACCTTC. Combining the CDR3 with reference TRBV5-1 and TRBJ1-2 gives the whole variable domain KAGVTQTPRYLIKTRGQQVTLSCSPISGHRSVSWYQQTPGQGLQFLFEYFSETQRNKGNFPGRFSGRQFSNSRSEMNVSTLELGDSALYLCASSSASGTESYGYTFGSGTRLTVV.

This clone has just one count. The rearrangement links TRBV19 to TRBJ2-7; D is possibly TRBD1 (5 bases). With 1 base removed from V and 6 bases from J, the gap between germline ends came to 13 bases. CDR3 size: 14 residues. The germline gives CDR1 LNHDA, CDR2 SQIVND (reference sequence). The CDR3 DNA is TGTGCCAGTAGTATAGTTCAGGGTTCCGGCGAGCAGTACTTC. Amino acid sequence: CASSIVQGSGEQYF.

This chain connects TRBV6-2 or TRBV6-3 to TRBJ1-2; D unresolved. Deletions cut 0 bases from V and 2 bases from J, with 13 bases between. This CDR3 spans 16 amino acids. Germline V gene sequence: CDR1 MNHEY, CDR2 SVGEGT. The CDR3 sequence: CASSYSIPMRNYGYTF. CDR3 coding DNA: TGTGCCAGCAGTTACTCGATCCCCATGAGGAACTATGGCTACACCTTC.

The chain carries TRBV11-2 and TRBJ2-1; 7 bases fit TRBD2. This CDR3 has 14 amino acids. Germline V CDR1 and CDR2: SGHAT, FQNNGV. V was clipped by 1 base and J by 3 bases; unmatched bases: 0. The CDR3 spells CASSLGGGYNEQFF. The CDR3 DNA is TGTGCCAGCAGCTTAGGCGGGGGCTACAATGAGCAGTTCTTC.

The chain uses TRBV30 and TRBJ2-6, with a tentative D call TRBD1 (7 bases). This CDR3 has 18 residues. Germline values: CDR1 GTSNPN, CDR2 SVGIG (reference sequence). Trimming cost V 2 bases and J 2 bases, with 19 bases left between them. For the CDR3, the DNA is TGTGCCTGGAGTCCCCCGACAGGGACGGGGGCTGGGGCCAACGTCCTGACTTTC. Amino acids: CAWSPPTGTGAGANVLTF.

This chain connects TRBV9 to TRBJ2-1; 12 bases match TRBD2. Germline assignment: CDR1 SGDLS and CDR2 YYNGEE. J gave up 2 bases and V 4 bases, and 7 bases lay outside the gene matches. The CDR3 is made up of 17 amino acids. The DNA for the CDR3 is TGTGCCAGCAGCCCCTCTCTAGCGGGAGGGCCCTACAATGAGCAGTTCTTC. It translates to CASSPSLAGGPYNEQFF.

The rearrangement links TRBV5-1 to TRBJ2-7, with 9 bases fitting TRBD1. Per the germline V gene, CDR1 is SGHRS and CDR2 is YFSETQ. V was pared by 3 bases and J by 0 bases, with 7 bases of the junction left unmatched. The CDR3 runs to 16 residues. CDR3: CASSSGQGPSSYEQYF. CDR3 in DNA: TGCGCCAGCAGCTCTGGACAGGGGCCGAGCTCCTACGAGCAGTACTTC.

CDR3 loop: CASSYRGGADEQFF. CDR3 nucleotides: TGTGCCAGCAGTTACCGCGGGGGGGCCGATGAGCAGTTCTTC. This chain links TRBV6-2 or TRBV6-3 with TRBJ2-1; 9 nucleotides agree with TRBD2. The CDR3 spans 14 residues. With V trimmed by 2 bases and J by 8 bases, 4 bases remained unmatched. CDR1 is MNHEY, CDR2 SVGEGT, per germline.

This clone was picked up one time. The rearrangement joins TRBV19 to TRBJ1-3; a weak D match, TRBD1 (6 bases). CDR1 LNHDA and CDR2 SQIVND come from the germline V gene (reference sequence). The CDR3 is 15 amino acids. V was clipped by 5 bases and J by 0 bases, with 11 bases between them. The CDR3 reads CASSLDRSSGNTIYF. In nucleotides, the CDR3 is TGTGCCAGTAGTTTGGACAGAAGCTCTGGAAACACCATATATTTT.

This rearrangement joins TRBV9 to TRBJ2-7; D unresolved. The CDR3 contains 13 residues. The germline CDR1 and CDR2 sequences are SGDLS and YYNGEE. Trimming shortened V by 4 bases and J by 6 bases, and 14 bases separated the two germline ends. The CDR3: CASSPEAAFEQYF. The CDR3 coding sequence is TGTGCCAGCAGCCCCGAAGCTGCCTTCGAGCAGTACTTC.

The chain is built from TRBV29-1 and TRBJ2-7; 12 nucleotides line up with TRBD1. In germline, CDR1 is SQVTM, CDR2 ANQGSEA. The CDR3 contains 14 residues. With 6 bases clipped from V and 5 bases from J, the junction kept 8 bases outside the gene matches. The CDR3 DNA reads as TGCAGCGTCGAGACCGGGACAGGGGGCAACGAGCAGTACTTC. This codes for CSVETGTGGNEQYF.

As concerns this clone: Within the sample, other DNA sequences also encode this same CDR3. This sequence joins TRBV30 and TRBJ2-3, with D possibly matching TRBD2 (6 bases). V lost 0 bases to trimming and J lost 6 bases, with 10 bases between them. The CDR3 sequence is 13 residues long. Per germline, CDR1 GTSNPN and CDR2 SVGIG (reference sequence). In DNA form, the CDR3 reads TGTGCCTGGAGTGTACGGGAGAGGGATACGCAGTATTTT. Translation gives CAWSVRERDTQYF. Supplemented by reference TRBV30 and TRBJ2-3, the full variable domain reads SQTIHQWPATLVQPVGSPLSLECTVEGTSNPNLYWYRQAAGRGLQLLFYSVGIGQISSEVPQNLSASRPQDRQFILSSKKLLLSDSGFYLCAWSVRERDTQYFGPGTRLTVL.

CDR3 protein: CASRGAYGYTF. DNA for the CDR3: TGTGCCAGCAGGGGGGCCTATGGCTACACCTTC. The chain is built from TRBV28 and TRBJ1-2; TRBD1 is a possible D gene (6 bases). CDR1 MDHEN and CDR2 SYDVKM come from the germline V gene. There are 11 residues in the CDR3. V lost 6 bases to trimming and J lost 4 bases, with 6 bases between them.

The DNA of the CDR3 is TGTGCCAGTAGTATAGGAGGCAGCTCTGGAAACACCATATATTTT. Amino acids: CASSIGGSSGNTIYF. The chain uses TRBV19 and TRBJ1-3; D gene uncertain. CDR3 length: 15 amino acids. The germline V gene encodes CDR1 LNHDA and CDR2 SQIVND (reference sequence). V lost 1 base to trimming and J lost 0 bases, with 7 bases between them.

The rearrangement links TRBV6-5 to TRBJ2-7, with TRBD1 identical over 9 bases. The length of the CDR3 is 12 residues. V was pared by 5 bases and J by 6 bases, with 2 bases of the junction left unmatched. The germline V gene encodes CDR1 MNHEY and CDR2 SVGAGI. The CDR3 loop reads CASSRTGAEQYF. The CDR3 region has the DNA TGTGCCAGCAGTCGGACAGGGGCCGAGCAGTACTTC.

This rearrangement joins TRBV18 to TRBJ2-1; 8 positions match TRBD1. V shed 4 bases and J 8 bases; nucleotides not matched to a gene: 10. The CDR3 loop spans 15 amino acids. CDR1 and CDR2 (germline): KGHSH, LQKENI. CDR3 in amino acids: CASSLRQGSGDEQFF. The CDR3 DNA sequence: TGTGCCAGCTCACTTAGACAGGGGTCCGGCGATGAGCAGTTCTTC.

The V gene is TRBV28, the J gene TRBJ2-3; no clear D gene. Trimming stripped 3 bases from V and 4 bases from J, with 8 bases between. The CDR3 spans 13 residues. The germline CDR1 and CDR2 sequences are MDHEN and SYDVKM. The chain's CDR3 is CASSFRLADTQYF. CDR3 nucleotides: TGTGCCAGCAGTTTCCGTCTCGCAGATACGCAGTATTTT.

The rearrangement links TRBV6-5 to TRBJ1-2, with 8 bases matching TRBD1. This CDR3 comprises 15 residues. The V gene's germline CDR1 is MNHEY and CDR2 SVGAGI. The trim removed 0 bases at V and 6 bases at J, leaving 6 bases unmatched. The CDR3 loop is CASSYSPGQDHGYTF. The CDR3 nucleotides are TGTGCCAGCAGTTACTCCCCGGGACAGGATCATGGCTACACCTTC.

The chain is built from TRBV21-1 and TRBJ1-2; the table's D gene call, TRBD1, was not cross checked with the DNA. TRBV21-1 is a known pseudogene. CDR3 length: 14 amino acids. The CDR3 sequence: CASSTGQGHYGYTF. The CDR3 DNA reads as TGTGCCAGCAGCACGGGACAGGGACACTATGGCTACACCTTC.